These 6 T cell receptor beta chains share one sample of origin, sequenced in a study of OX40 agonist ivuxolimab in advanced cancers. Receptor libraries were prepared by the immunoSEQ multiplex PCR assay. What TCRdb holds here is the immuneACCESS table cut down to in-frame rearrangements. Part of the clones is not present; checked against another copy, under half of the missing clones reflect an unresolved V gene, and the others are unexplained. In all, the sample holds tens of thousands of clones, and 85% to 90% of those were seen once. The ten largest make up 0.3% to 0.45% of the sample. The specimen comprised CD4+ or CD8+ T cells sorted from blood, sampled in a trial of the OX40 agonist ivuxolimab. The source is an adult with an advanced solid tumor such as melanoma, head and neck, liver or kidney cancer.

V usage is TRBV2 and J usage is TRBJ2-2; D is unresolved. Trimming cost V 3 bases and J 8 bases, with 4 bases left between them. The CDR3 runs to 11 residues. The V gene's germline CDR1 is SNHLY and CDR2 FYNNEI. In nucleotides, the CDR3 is TGTGCCAGCAGTGATGGAGGGGAGCTGTTTTTT. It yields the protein CASSDGGELFF.

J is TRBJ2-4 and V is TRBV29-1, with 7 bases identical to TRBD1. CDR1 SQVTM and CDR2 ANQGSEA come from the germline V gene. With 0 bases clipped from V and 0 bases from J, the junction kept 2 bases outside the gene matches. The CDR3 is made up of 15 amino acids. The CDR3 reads CSVEDRGLAKNIQYF. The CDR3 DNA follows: TGCAGCGTTGAAGATAGGGGGCTAGCCAAAAACATTCAGTACTTC.

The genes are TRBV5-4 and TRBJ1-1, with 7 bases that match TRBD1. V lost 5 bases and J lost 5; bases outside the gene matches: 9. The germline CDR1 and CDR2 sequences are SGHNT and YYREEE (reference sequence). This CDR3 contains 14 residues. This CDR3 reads CASRARQGGTEAFF. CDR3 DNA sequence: TGTGCCAGCAGAGCCCGACAGGGAGGAACTGAAGCTTTCTTT.

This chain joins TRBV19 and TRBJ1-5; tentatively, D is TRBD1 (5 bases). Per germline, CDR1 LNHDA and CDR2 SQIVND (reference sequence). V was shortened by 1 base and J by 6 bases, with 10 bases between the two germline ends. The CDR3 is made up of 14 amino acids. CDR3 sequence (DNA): TGTGCCAGTAGTATAGGGGACGGGAGTCAGCCCCAGCATTTT. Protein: CASSIGDGSQPQHF. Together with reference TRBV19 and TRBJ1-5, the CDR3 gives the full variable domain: DGGITQSPKYLFRKEGQNVTLSCEQNLNHDAMYWYRQDPGQGLRLIYYSQIVNDFQKGDIAEGYSVSREKKESFPLTVTSAQKNPTAFYLCASSIGDGSQPQHFGDGTRLSIL.

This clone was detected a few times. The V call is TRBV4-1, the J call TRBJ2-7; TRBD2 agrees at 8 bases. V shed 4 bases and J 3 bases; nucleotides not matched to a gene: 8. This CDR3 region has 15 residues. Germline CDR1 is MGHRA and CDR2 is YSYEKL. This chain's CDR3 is CASSLLSGGNYEQYF. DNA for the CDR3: TGCGCCAGCAGCCTCCTGAGCGGGGGAAACTACGAGCAGTACTTC.

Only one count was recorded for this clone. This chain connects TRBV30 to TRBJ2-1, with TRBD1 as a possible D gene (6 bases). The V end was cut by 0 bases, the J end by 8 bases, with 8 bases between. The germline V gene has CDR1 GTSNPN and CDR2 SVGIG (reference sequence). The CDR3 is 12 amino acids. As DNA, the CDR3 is TGTGCCTGGAGTGTAAGGGGGTATGAGCAGTTCTTC. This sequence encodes CAWSVRGYEQFF. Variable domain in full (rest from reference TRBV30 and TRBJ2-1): SQTIHQWPATLVQPVGSPLSLECTVEGTSNPNLYWYRQAAGRGLQLLFYSVGIGQISSEVPQNLSASRPQDRQFILSSKKLLLSDSGFYLCAWSVRGYEQFFGPGTRLTVL.